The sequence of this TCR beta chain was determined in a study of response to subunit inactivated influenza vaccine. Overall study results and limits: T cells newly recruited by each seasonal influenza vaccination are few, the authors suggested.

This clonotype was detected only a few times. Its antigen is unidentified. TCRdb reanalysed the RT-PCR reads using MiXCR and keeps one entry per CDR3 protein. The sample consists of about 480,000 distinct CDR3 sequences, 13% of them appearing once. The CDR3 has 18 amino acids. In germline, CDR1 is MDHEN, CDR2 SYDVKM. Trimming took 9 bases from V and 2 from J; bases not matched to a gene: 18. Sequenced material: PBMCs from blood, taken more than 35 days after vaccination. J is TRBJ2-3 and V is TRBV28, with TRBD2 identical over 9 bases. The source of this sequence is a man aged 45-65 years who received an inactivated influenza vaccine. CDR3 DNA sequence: TGTGCCAGTAATCGGGACGGTCATTGGACTAGCGACACAGATACGCAGTATTTT. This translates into CASNRDGHWTSDTDTQYF.